This TCR beta chain was identified in a study of spatial heterogeneity in lung cancer. Background on the study: Patients with untreated early-stage non-small cell lung cancer, numbering some 68, were the donors. Within raw reads, each unique TCR and UMI combination appeared on average more than ten times. Available PBMC from follow-up, collected a median of approximately 25 months after resection, underwent sequencing.

Germline assignment: CDR1 MNHEY and CDR2 SVGEGT. This CDR3 is 18 amino acids long. The V segment lost 6 bases and the J segment 1 base; nucleotides outside the gene matches: 13. TCRdb re-derived calls from the 5' RACE reads in MiXCR, one entry per CDR3 protein. The table lists under 150,000 distinct CDR3 sequences, more than 10% of them singletons, with 16% in the top ten. Specified time point: blood at routine non-recurrence follow-up after resection. Unsorted tumor, nontumor lung tissue or cryopreserved PBMC supplied the whole RNA. The sequenced sample was PBMCs, obtained at follow-up. The source of this sequence is a male donor with early-stage non-small cell lung cancer. V gene TRBV6-2 or TRBV6-3 combines with J gene TRBJ2-1; the match to TRBD1 covers 9 bases. CDR3 sequence (DNA): TGTGCCAGCAGCCACGCTCTAACCGGGACAGGGTCCTACAATGAGCAGTTCTTC. Its translation: CASSHALTGTGSYNEQFF.